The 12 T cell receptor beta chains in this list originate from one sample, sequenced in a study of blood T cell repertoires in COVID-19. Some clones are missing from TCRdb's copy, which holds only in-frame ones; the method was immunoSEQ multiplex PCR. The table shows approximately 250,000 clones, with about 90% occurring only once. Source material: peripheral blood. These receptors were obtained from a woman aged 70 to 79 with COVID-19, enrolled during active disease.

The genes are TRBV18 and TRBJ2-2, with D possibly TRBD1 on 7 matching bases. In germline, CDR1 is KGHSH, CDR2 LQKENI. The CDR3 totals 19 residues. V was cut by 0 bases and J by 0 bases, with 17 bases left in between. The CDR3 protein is CASSPPAGGGAANTGELFF. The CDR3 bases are TGTGCCAGCTCACCACCGGCAGGGGGAGGAGCGGCGAACACCGGGGAGCTGTTTTTT.

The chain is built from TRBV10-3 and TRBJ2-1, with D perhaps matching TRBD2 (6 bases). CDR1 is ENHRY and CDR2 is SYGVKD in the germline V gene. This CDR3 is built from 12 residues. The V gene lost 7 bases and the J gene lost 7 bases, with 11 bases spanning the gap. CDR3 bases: TGTGCCATCAAATCGGGGGTGAATGAGCAGTTCTTC. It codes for CAIKSGVNEQFF.

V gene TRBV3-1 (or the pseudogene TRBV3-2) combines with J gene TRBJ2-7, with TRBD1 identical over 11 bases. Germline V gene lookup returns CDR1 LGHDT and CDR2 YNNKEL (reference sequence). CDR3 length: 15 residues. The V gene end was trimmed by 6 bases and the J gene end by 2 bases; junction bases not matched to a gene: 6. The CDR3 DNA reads TGTGCCAGCAGATTGGGACAGGGGGGGACCTACGAGCAGTACTTC. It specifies CASRLGQGGTYEQYF.

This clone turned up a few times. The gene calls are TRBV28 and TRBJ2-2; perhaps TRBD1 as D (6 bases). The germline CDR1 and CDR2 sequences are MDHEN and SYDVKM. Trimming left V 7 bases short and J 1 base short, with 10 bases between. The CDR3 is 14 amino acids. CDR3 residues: CASIKTGNTGELFF. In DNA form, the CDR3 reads TGTGCCAGCATCAAGACAGGGAACACCGGGGAGCTGTTTTTT.

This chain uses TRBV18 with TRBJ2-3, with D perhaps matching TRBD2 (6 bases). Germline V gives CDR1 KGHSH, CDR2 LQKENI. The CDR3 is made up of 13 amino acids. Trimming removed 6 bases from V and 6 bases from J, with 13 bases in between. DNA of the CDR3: TGTGCCAGCTCTTCCGGGGGAGTTGATACGCAGTATTTT. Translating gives CASSSGGVDTQYF. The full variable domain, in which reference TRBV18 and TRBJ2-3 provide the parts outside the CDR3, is NAGVMQNPRHLVRRRGQEARLRCSPMKGHSHVYWYRQLPEEGLKFMVYLQKENIIDESGMPKERFSAEFPKEGPSILRIQQVVRGDSAAYFCASSSGGVDTQYFGPGTRLTVL.

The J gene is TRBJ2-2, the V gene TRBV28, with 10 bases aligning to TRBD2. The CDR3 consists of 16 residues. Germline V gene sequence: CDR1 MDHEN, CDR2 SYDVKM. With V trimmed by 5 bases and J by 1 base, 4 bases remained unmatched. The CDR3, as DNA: TGTGCCAGCAGTAACGTAGCGGGAGGGAACACCGGGGAGCTGTTTTTT. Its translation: CASSNVAGGNTGELFF. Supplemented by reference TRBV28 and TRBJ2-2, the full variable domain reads DVKVTQSSRYLVKRTGEKVFLECVQDMDHENMFWYRQDPGLGLRLIYFSYDVKMKEKGDIPEGYSVSREKKERFSLILESASTNQTSMYLCASSNVAGGNTGELFFGEGSRLTVL.

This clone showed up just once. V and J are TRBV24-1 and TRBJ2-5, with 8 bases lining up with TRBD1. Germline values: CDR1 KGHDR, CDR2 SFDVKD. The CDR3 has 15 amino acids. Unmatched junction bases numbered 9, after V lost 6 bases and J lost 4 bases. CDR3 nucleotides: TGTGCCACCAGTACCGGACAGGGTTTTCGAGAGACCCAGTACTTC. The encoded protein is CATSTGQGFRETQYF.

The CDR3 is CAIKPTSGTGETYEQYF. The CDR3 DNA reads as TGTGCCATCAAACCTACTTCCGGGACAGGTGAAACTTACGAGCAGTACTTC. The chain employs TRBV10-3 and TRBJ2-7; TRBD1 matches 8 bases. The CDR3 loop spans 17 amino acids. With V trimmed by 7 bases and J by 4 bases, 18 bases remained unmatched. The germline CDR1 and CDR2 sequences are ENHRY and SYGVKD.

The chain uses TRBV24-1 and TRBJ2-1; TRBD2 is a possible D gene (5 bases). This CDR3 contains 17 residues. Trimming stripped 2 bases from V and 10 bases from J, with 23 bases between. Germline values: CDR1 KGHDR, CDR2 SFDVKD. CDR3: CATSDSGLAWRAEEQFF. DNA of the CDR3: TGTGCCACCAGTGATTCAGGCCTAGCATGGCGTGCTGAGGAGCAGTTCTTC.

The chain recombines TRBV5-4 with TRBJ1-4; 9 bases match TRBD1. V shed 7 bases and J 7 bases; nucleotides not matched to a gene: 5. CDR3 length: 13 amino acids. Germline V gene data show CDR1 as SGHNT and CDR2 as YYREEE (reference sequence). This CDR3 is CASGRDRAEKLFF. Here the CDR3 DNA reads TGTGCCAGCGGCCGGGACAGGGCTGAAAAACTGTTTTTT.

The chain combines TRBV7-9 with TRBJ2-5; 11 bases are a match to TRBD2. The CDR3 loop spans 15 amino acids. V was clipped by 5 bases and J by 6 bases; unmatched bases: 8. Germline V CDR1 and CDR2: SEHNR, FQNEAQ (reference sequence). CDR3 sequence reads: CASSSSGRAGKTQYF. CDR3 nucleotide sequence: TGTGCCAGCAGCAGTAGCGGGAGGGCCGGGAAGACCCAGTACTTC.

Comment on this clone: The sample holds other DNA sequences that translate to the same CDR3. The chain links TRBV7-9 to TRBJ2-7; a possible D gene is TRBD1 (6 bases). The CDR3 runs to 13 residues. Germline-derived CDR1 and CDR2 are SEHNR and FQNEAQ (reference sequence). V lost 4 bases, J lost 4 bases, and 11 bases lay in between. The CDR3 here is CASSYSQGYEQYF. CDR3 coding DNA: TGTGCCAGCAGCTATAGCCAGGGGTACGAGCAGTACTTC.